This TCR beta chain is from a study of OX40 agonist ivuxolimab in advanced cancers. For the study at large: Earlier anti-PD-1, anti-PD-L1 or anti-CTLA-4 therapy was permitted; roughly 40% had received some.

About this clone itself: What it binds is not known.

TCRdb's copy holds only in-frame clones and misses some; the assay was immunoSEQ multiplex PCR. The repertoire holds tens of thousands of clones, with around 89% as singletons. Study-level findings and limits: With doses of 0.1 to 3.0 mg/kg, CD4+ and CD8+ blood T cells had undergone clonal expansion by week 6.

The CDR3 runs to 20 residues. Trimming removed 0 bases from V and 0 bases from J, with 22 bases in between. The V gene's germline CDR1 is SGDLS and CDR2 YYNGEE. Sampling times: baseline, cycle 4 day 1, cycle 7 day 1. The receptor was derived from an adult with an advanced solid tumor such as melanoma, head and neck, liver or kidney cancer. The specimen was CD4+ or CD8+ T cells sorted from blood, collected in a trial of the OX40 agonist ivuxolimab. The chain couples TRBV9 to TRBJ2-1; either TRBD1 or TRBD2 may fit D (6 bases each). DNA of the CDR3: TGTGCCAGCAGCGTAGAAAGCGGAGGGGGTCTCAGGAGCTCCTACAATGAGCAGTTCTTC. Amino acids: CASSVESGGGLRSSYNEQFF.